This T cell receptor (beta chain) was sequenced for a study of Tregs in tolerant kidney transplant recipients. This CDR3 spans 16 amino acids. V lost 4 bases, J lost 1 base, and 16 bases lay in between. Germline values: CDR1 SGHDN, CDR2 FVKESK. Overall study results and limits: No direct test of biological reproducibility was done here.

Turning to this clone: Its antigen is not known.

Generated by immunoSEQ multiplex PCR, the TCRdb table keeps only in-frame clones and is missing some. The table has thousands of clones, 40% to 50% seen once; the top ten hold roughly 6.3%. Sequenced input: Tregs from blood grown in culture. This clonotype was obtained from a human donor in good health. The chain has TRBV14 and TRBJ1-1, with TRBD1 as a possible D gene (6 bases). CDR3 loop: CASSRGARVQNTEAFF. In DNA form, the CDR3 reads TGTGCCAGCAGCCGGGGGGCACGGGTTCAGAACACTGAAGCTTTCTTT.